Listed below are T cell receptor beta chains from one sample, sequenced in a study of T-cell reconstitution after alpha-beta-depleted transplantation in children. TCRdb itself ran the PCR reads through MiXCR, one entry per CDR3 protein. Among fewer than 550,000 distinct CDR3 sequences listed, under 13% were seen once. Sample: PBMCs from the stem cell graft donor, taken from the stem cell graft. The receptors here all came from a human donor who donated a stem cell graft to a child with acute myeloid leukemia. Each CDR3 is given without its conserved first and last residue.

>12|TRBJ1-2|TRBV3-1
ASTPSVTGGGYT
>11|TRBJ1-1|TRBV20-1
SAPTGFSTEAF
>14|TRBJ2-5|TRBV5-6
ASSREGQGFLETQY
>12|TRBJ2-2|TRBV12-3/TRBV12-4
ASSSQGFTGELF
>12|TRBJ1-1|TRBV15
ATSRDFVSFEAF
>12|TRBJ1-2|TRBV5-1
ASSLEGAIYGYT
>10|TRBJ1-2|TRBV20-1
SAQTGSYGYT
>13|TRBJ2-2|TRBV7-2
ASSGGQTSTGELF
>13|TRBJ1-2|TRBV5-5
ASSLEGGRYYGYT
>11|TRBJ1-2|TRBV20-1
SASGRGSYGYT
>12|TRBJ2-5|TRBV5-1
ASSLTSGIETQY
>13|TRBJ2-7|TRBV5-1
ASSFLPGAAYEQY
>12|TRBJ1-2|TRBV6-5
ASIPNDRNYGYT
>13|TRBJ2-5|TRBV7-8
ASSLMGGDQETQY
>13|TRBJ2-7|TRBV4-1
ASSQDERGVVEQY
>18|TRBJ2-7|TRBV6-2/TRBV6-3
ASRPPLGLAGPLSSYEQY
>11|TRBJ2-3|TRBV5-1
ASSTDRRDTQY
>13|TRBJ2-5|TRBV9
ASSVSGSGAETQY
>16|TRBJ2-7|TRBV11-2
ASSHSRTSGSGSYEQY
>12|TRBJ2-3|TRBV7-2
ASSLAQGPDTQY
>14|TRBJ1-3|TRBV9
ASSAGTGSSGNTIY
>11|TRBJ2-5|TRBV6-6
ASRPAGAETQY
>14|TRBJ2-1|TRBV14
ASSLSGPSGYNEQF
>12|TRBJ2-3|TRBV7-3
ASSALPGADTQY
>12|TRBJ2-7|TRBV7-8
ASSLEERSYEQY
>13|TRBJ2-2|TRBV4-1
ASSQLAGGTGELF
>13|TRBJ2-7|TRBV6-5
ASSYDRGSRYEQY
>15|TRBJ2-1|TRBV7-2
ASSLGPPAGQNNEQF
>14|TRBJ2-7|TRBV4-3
ASSQDMDRDAYEQY
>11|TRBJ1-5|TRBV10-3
AISRDSNQPQH
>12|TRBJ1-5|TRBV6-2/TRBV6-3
ASVGTDSNQPQH
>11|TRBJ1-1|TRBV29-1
SATPSMNTEAF
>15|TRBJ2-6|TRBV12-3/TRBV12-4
ASSLGGSFSGANVLT
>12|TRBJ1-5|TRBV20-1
SAGRGAVGQPQH
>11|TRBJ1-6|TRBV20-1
SAQGTYNSPLH
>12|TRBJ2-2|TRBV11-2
AGRGVTTTGELF
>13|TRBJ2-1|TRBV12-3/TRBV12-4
ASRTLAGSYNEQF
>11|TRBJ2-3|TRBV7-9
ASSQGFADTQY
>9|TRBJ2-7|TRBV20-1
SASPLYEQY
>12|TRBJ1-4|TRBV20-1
SAKPGTEGEKLF
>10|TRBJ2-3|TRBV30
AWGKGTDTQY
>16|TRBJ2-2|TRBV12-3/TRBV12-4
ASSRYRLGVPSSGELF
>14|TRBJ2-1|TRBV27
ASSPRLAGGDNEQF
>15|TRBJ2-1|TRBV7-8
ASSLFGTLSSYNEQF
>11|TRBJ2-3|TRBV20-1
SATAAASDTQY
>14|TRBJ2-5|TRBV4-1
ASSQVPQRIQETQY
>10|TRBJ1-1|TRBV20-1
SAGGVRPEAF
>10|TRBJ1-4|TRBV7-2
ASSFPPGKLF
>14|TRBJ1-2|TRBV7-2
ASSFISQGGNYGYT